A selection of T cell receptor beta chains follows, all from one sample in a study of spatial heterogeneity in lung cancer. TCRdb fed the 5' RACE reads into MiXCR, producing one record per CDR3 protein. The data show about 92,000 distinct CDR3 sequences, less than 15% seen once. Sequenced material: PBMCs, taken at surgery. The source is a male donor with early-stage non-small cell lung cancer. CDR3s leave out the opening cysteine and the closing phenylalanine or tryptophan. The D gene is left open where the match is weak.

V | D | CDR3
TRBV20-1 | NA | SARDDITDTQY
TRBV11-2 | NA | ASSLAGLNTGELF
TRBV3-1 | NA | ASSQLQVSLSYNEQF
TRBV6-2/TRBV6-3 | TRBD1 | ASSYGTGNYYEQY
TRBV6-2/TRBV6-3 | TRBD1 | ASSYGQGFHT
TRBV7-2 | NA | ASSLAGGYEKLF
TRBV11-1 | NA | ASSLAHGLQETQY
TRBV18 | TRBD1 | ASSPPTGGQGEQF
TRBV24-1 | NA | ATSDKKGSSYNEQF
TRBV6-5 | NA | ASSYSNGIDGNTIY
TRBV7-2 | NA | ASSLGRAAGNTIY
TRBV19 | NA | ASSRGPTFEPQH
TRBV5-1 | NA | ASSQGPNEGYEQY
TRBV27 | TRBD2 | ASSLSGLAGTYEQY
TRBV5-1 | TRBD2 | ASGRGNQETQY
TRBV12-3/TRBV12-4 | TRBD1 | ASSLPLTGYYGYT
TRBV30 | TRBD1 | AWGALGQGYGYT
TRBV28 | NA | ASSGVGDEQY
TRBV19 | NA | ASSLDGGSYNEQF
TRBV12-3/TRBV12-4 | NA | ASSLGRVYEQY
TRBV3-1 | NA | ASSQVASRGEQY
TRBV5-4 | NA | ASSPDQAYNEQF
TRBV6-5 | TRBD1 | ASRERGQGGYGYT
TRBV20-1 | TRBD1 | SAPQGAGEQY
TRBV3-1 | NA | ASSLQETQY
TRBV5-6 | NA | ASSLQVGTSPLH